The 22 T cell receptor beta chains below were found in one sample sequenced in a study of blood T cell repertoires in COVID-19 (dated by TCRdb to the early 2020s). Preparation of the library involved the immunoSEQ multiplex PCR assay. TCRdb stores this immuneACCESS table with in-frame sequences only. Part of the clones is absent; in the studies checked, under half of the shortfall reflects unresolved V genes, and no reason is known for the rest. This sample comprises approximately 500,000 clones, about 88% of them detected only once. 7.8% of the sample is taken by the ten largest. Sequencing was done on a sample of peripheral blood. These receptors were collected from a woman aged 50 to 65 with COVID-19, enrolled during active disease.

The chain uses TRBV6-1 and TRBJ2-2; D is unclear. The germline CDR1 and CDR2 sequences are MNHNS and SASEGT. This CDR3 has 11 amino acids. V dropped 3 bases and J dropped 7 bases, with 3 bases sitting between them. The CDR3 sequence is CASSDRGELFF. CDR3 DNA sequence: TGTGCCAGCAGTGATCGCGGGGAGCTGTTTTTT.

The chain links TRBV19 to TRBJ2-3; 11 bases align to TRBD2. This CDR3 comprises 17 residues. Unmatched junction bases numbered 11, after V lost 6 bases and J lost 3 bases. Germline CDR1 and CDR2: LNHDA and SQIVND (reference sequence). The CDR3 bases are TGTGCCAGTAGCACCTCCCACGGACTAGCGGGTACAGATACGCAGTATTTT. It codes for CASSTSHGLAGTDTQYF.

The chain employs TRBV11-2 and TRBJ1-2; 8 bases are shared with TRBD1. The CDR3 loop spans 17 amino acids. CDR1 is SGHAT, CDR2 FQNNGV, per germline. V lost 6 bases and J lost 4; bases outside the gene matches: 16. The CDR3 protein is CASSPRTGTSGVYGYTF. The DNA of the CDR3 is TGTGCCAGCAGTCCCAGGACAGGGACCAGTGGGGTCTATGGCTACACCTTC. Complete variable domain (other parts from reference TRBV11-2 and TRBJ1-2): EAGVAQSPRYKIIEKRQSVAFWCNPISGHATLYWYQQILGQGPKLLIQFQNNGVVDDSQLPKDRFSAERLKGVDSTLKIQPAKLEDSAVYLCASSPRTGTSGVYGYTFGSGTRLTVV.

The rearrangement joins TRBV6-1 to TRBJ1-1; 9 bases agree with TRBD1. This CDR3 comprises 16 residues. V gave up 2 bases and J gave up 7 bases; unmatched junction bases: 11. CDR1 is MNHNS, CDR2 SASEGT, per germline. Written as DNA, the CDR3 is TGTGCCAGCAGTGAATGGCTTTCGGGACAGGGATATGAAGCTTTCTTT. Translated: CASSEWLSGQGYEAFF.

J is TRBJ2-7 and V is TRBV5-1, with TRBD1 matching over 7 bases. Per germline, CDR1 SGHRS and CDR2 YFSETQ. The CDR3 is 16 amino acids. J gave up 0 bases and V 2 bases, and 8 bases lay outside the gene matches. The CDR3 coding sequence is TGCGCCAGCAGCTTTGCCGGGACAGAGAGCTCCTACGAGCAGTACTTC. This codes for CASSFAGTESSYEQYF.

The DNA for the CDR3 is TGTGCCAGCAGCTTAGTGGGACAGGGGGATCAGCCCCAGCATTTT. This codes for CASSLVGQGDQPQHF. The genes are TRBV7-8 and TRBJ1-5, with 11 bases that match TRBD1. The CDR3 extends over 15 amino acids. From germline, CDR1 is SGHVS and CDR2 FQNEAQ. Trimming removed 1 base from V and 5 bases from J; junction bases left unmatched: 1.

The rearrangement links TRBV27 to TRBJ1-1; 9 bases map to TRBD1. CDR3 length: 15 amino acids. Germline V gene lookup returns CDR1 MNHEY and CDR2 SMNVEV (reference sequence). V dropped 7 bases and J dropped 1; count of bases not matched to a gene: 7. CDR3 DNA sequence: TGTGCCAGCACAAGGTGGACAGGGGCGAACACTGAAGCTTTCTTT. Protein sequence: CASTRWTGANTEAFF.

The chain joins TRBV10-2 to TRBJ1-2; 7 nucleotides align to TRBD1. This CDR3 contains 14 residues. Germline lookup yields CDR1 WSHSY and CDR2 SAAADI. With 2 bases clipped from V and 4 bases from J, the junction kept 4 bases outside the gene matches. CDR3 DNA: TGCGCCAGCAGTGAGGCAGGGGGAGGCTATGGCTACACCTTC. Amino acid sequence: CASSEAGGGYGYTF.

This CDR3 is CASSLVEGGYYGYTF. The CDR3 DNA reads as TGTGCCAGCAGCTTGGTGGAGGGAGGGTACTATGGCTACACCTTC. The chain has TRBV5-4 and TRBJ1-2; D uncertain. The CDR3 is 15 residues long. Germline V gene sequence: CDR1 SGHNT, CDR2 YYREEE (reference sequence). Deletions cut 0 bases from V and 3 bases from J, with 12 bases between.

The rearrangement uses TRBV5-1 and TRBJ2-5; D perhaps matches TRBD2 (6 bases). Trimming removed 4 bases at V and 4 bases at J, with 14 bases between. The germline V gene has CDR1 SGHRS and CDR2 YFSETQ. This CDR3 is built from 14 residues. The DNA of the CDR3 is TGCGCCAGCAGCGACACAGGCGGGGTAGAGACCCAGTACTTC. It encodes CASSDTGGVETQYF.

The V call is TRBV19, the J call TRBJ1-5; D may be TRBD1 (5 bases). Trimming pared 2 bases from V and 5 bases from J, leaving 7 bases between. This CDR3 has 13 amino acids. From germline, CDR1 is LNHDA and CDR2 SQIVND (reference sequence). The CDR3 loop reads CASSIKGDQPQHF. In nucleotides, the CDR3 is TGTGCCAGTAGTATAAAAGGGGATCAGCCCCAGCATTTT.

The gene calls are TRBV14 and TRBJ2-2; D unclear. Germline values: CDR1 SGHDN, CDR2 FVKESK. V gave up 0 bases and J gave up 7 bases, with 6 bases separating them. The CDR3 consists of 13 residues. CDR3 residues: CASSQDFGGELFF. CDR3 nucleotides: TGTGCCAGCAGCCAAGATTTCGGCGGGGAGCTGTTTTTT. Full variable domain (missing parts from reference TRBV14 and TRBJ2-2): EAGVTQFPSHSVIEKGQTVTLRCDPISGHDNLYWYRRVMGKEIKFLLHFVKESKQDESGMPNNRFLAERTGGTYSTLKVQPAELEDSGVYFCASSQDFGGELFFGEGSRLTVL.

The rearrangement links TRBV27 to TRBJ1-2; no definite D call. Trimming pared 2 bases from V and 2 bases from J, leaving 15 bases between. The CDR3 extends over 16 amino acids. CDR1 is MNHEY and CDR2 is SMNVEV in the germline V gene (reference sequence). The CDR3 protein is CASSLTEGGFNYGYTF. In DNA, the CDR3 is TGTGCCAGCAGTTTAACAGAGGGAGGATTCAACTATGGCTACACCTTC.

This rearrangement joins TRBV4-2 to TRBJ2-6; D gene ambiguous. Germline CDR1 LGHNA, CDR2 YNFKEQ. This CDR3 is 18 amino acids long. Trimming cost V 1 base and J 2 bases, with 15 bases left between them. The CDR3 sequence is CASSQGSRGRAGANVLTF. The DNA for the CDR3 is TGTGCCAGCAGCCAAGGAAGCCGCGGCCGGGCTGGGGCCAACGTCCTGACTTTC.

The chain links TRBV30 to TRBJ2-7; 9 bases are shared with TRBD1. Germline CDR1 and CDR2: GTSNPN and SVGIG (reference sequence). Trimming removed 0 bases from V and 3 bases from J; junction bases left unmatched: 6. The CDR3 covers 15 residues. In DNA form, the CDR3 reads TGTGCCTGGAGTGTTTCTGGGACAGGGAACTACGAGCAGTACTTC. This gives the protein CAWSVSGTGNYEQYF.

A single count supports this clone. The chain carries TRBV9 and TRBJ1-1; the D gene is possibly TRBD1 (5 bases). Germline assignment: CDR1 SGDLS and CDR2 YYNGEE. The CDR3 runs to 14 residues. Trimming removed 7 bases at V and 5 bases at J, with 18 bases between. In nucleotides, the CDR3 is TGTGCCAGCGACCCCCACGGGGGGGGGACTGAAGCTTTCTTT. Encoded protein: CASDPHGGGTEAFF. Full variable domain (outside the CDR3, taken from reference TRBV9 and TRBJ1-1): DSGVTQTPKHLITATGQRVTLRCSPRSGDLSVYWYQQSLDQGLQFLIQYYNGEERAKGNILERFSAQQFPDLHSELNLSSLELGDSALYFCASDPHGGGTEAFFGQGTRLTVV.

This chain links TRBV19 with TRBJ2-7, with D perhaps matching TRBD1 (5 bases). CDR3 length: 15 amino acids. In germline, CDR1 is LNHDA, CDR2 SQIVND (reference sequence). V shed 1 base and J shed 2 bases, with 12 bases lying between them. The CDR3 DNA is TGTGCCAGTAGTATAGGGGGCGGAAAACCCTACGAGCAGTACTTC. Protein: CASSIGGGKPYEQYF.

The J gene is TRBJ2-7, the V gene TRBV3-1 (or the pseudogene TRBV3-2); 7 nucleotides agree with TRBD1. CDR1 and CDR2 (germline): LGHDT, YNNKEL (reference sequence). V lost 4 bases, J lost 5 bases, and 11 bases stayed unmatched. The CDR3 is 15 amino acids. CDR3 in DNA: TGTGCCAGCAGCCCCCCGACAGGGAATCCGGACGAGCAGTACTTC. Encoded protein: CASSPPTGNPDEQYF.

This CDR3 reads CASSARDSPYNEQFF. CDR3 nucleotides: TGCGCCAGCAGCGCCCGGGACAGCCCCTACAATGAGCAGTTCTTC. The gene calls are TRBV4-1 and TRBJ2-1, with 7 positions matching TRBD1. Germline lookup yields CDR1 MGHRA and CDR2 YSYEKL. This CDR3 is 15 amino acids long. The trim removed 5 bases at V and 2 bases at J, leaving 6 bases unmatched.

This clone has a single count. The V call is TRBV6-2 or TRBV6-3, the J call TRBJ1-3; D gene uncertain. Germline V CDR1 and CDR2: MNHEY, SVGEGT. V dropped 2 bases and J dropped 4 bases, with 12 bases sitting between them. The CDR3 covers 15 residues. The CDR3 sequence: CASSYQTGYGNTIYF. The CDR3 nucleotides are TGTGCCAGCAGTTACCAGACCGGGTACGGAAACACCATATATTTT.

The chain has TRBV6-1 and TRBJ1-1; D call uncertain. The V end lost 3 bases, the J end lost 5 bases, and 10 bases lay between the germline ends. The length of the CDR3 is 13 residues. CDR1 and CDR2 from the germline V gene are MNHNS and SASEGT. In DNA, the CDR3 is TGTGCCAGCAGTGATATCTTGGAGACTGAAGCTTTCTTT. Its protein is CASSDILETEAFF.

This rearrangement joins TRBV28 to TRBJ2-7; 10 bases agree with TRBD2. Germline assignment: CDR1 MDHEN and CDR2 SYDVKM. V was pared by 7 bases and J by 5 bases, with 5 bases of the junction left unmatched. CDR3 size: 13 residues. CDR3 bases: TGTGCCAGCACCCCAAGCGGGGGGGACGAGCAGTACTTC. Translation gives CASTPSGGDEQYF.